Shown below are 27 T cell receptor beta chains from a single sample sequenced in a study of T cell changes during pregnancy in multiple sclerosis. Produced via immunoSEQ multiplex PCR; TCRdb's table is partial and in-frame only. This table holds nearly 20,000 clones, approximately 90% found once. Sequencing was performed on CD8+ T cells from peripheral blood mononuclear cells, taken in the third trimester of pregnancy. All receptors come from a female donor in good health, enrolled as a control in a pregnancy study.

There are a few counts of this clone. This chain links TRBV29-1 with TRBJ1-1; D is unclear. Per germline, CDR1 SQVTM and CDR2 ANQGSEA. V lost 7 bases and J 1 base, leaving 16 bases between the germline ends. The CDR3 runs 14 residues. CDR3: CSGTRLGGNTEAFF. The DNA for the CDR3 is TGCAGCGGCACCCGACTCGGTGGGAACACTGAAGCTTTCTTT.

The chain couples TRBV19 to TRBJ2-7, with 10 bases fitting TRBD1. CDR1 and CDR2 (germline): LNHDA, SQIVND (reference sequence). The CDR3 is 14 amino acids. V was clipped by 6 bases and J by 2 bases; unmatched bases: 4. The CDR3 here is CASSDGTGAYEQYF. CDR3 sequence (DNA): TGTGCCAGTAGCGATGGGACAGGGGCCTACGAGCAGTACTTC.

The rearrangement links TRBV28 to TRBJ2-1, with D possibly matching TRBD2 (6 bases). Trimming removed 5 bases at V and 10 bases at J, with 15 bases between. The V gene's germline CDR1 is MDHEN and CDR2 SYDVKM. The CDR3 covers 13 residues. The CDR3 DNA follows: TGTGCCAGCAGTCCGGTCGTAAGCGGGGAGCAGTTCTTC. Translation gives CASSPVVSGEQFF.

The chain couples TRBV28 to TRBJ2-1; 8 positions match TRBD2. The CDR3 length is 15 residues. V gave up 7 bases and J gave up 6 bases; unmatched junction bases: 11. CDR1 MDHEN and CDR2 SYDVKM come from the germline V gene. The CDR3 DNA follows: TGTGCCAGCACCCCTCCGGGGACTAGTACCAATGAGCAGTTCTTC. Encoded protein: CASTPPGTSTNEQFF.

This clone appeared a single time. The J gene is TRBJ2-7, the V gene TRBV5-4, with 8 bases identical to TRBD1. J gave up 2 bases and V 0 bases, and 1 base lay outside the gene matches. The CDR3 spans 14 residues. Germline V CDR1 and CDR2: SGHNT, YYREEE (reference sequence). The CDR3 region has the DNA TGTGCCAGCAGCTTGGAGGACAGGGCCTACGAGCAGTACTTC. It translates to CASSLEDRAYEQYF.

The V and J genes are TRBV11-2 and TRBJ2-3; 10 nucleotides agree with TRBD2. CDR1 is SGHAT and CDR2 is FQNNGV in the germline V gene. The V gene end was trimmed by 3 bases and the J gene end by 2 bases; junction bases not matched to a gene: 5. The CDR3 spans 16 residues. The CDR3 sequence is CASSFLAGGITDTQYF. CDR3 nucleotides: TGTGCCAGCAGCTTTTTAGCGGGGGGTATCACAGATACGCAGTATTTT.

The rearrangement joins TRBV5-4 to TRBJ2-5; D uncertain. The DNA end is more similar to TRBJ2-7, so the J call may be wrong. Germline V lookup: CDR1 SGHNT, CDR2 YYREEE (reference sequence). The CDR3 has 13 amino acids. The CDR3 is CASSLGGNYEQYF. CDR3 nucleotide sequence: TGTGCCAGCAGCTTGGGTGGAAACTACGAGCAGTACTTC.

The chain joins TRBV7-9 to TRBJ2-5, with a possible D match to TRBD2 (7 bases). Trimming stripped 5 bases from V and 5 bases from J, with 18 bases between. The germline gives CDR1 SEHNR, CDR2 FQNEAQ (reference sequence). CDR3 size: 15 residues. The CDR3: CASSQGRVSWETQYF. The CDR3 DNA reads as TGTGCCAGCAGCCAGGGGAGGGTATCGTGGGAGACCCAGTACTTC.

The rearrangement uses TRBV6-6 and TRBJ2-7; TRBD1 matches 8 bases. The CDR3 spans 14 residues. Germline assignment: CDR1 MNHNY and CDR2 SVGAGI (reference sequence). The trim removed 5 bases at V and 3 bases at J, leaving 6 bases unmatched. The CDR3 reads CASSTPGQDYEQYF. CDR3 in DNA: TGTGCCAGCAGTACTCCGGGACAGGACTACGAGCAGTACTTC.

This rearrangement joins TRBV6-5 to TRBJ1-4, with 7 bases lining up with TRBD1. CDR3 length: 14 residues. J gave up 7 bases and V 6 bases, and 8 bases lay outside the gene matches. Looked up from germline, CDR1 is MNHEY and CDR2 is SVGAGI. CDR3 nucleotides: TGTGCCAGCAGCCCCACAGGGGCAGGTGAAAAACTGTTTTTT. This translates into CASSPTGAGEKLFF.

This clone occurred a few times. The CDR3, as DNA: TGTGCCAGCAGTTTCGGGGGGAGAGGCTACACCTTC. It encodes CASSFGGRGYTF. V is TRBV27 and J is TRBJ1-2; weak D call: TRBD1 (5 bases). CDR3 length: 12 residues. Trimming shortened V by 3 bases and J by 8 bases, and 10 bases separated the two germline ends. The germline V gene has CDR1 MNHEY and CDR2 SMNVEV (reference sequence).

The V call is TRBV5-6, the J call TRBJ1-5; TRBD1 might be the D (6 bases). The CDR3 consists of 17 residues. The V end lost 2 bases, the J end lost 1 base, and 16 bases lay between the germline ends. The germline CDR1 and CDR2 sequences are SGHDT and YYEEEE. CDR3 residues: CASSFHPGAGSNQPQHF. The CDR3 DNA reads as TGTGCCAGCAGCTTCCATCCAGGGGCAGGCAGCAATCAGCCCCAGCATTTT.

The table lists this clone with a few counts. This chain links TRBV7-9 with TRBJ2-7; D is undetermined. Germline V lookup: CDR1 SEHNR, CDR2 FQNEAQ (reference sequence). The CDR3 consists of 11 residues. V was trimmed by 9 bases and J by 4 bases, leaving 10 bases between them. This chain's CDR3 is CASGLGYEQYF. In DNA form, the CDR3 reads TGTGCCAGTGGGCTTGGGTACGAGCAGTACTTC.

The gene calls are TRBV27 and TRBJ2-3, with 9 bases lining up with TRBD2. J gave up 3 bases and V 2 bases, and 3 bases lay outside the gene matches. CDR1 MNHEY and CDR2 SMNVEV come from the germline V gene (reference sequence). The CDR3 loop spans 15 amino acids. CDR3 nucleotide sequence: TGTGCCAGCAGTTTAGCGGGGGGGCAGACAGATACGCAGTATTTT. It encodes CASSLAGGQTDTQYF.

The chain recombines TRBV10-3 with TRBJ1-1, with 9 bases that match TRBD1. CDR1 and CDR2 from the germline V gene are ENHRY and SYGVKD. V shed 4 bases and J 6 bases; nucleotides not matched to a gene: 9. The CDR3 extends over 15 amino acids. CDR3 in DNA: TGTGCCATCAGTGCTTCCGGGACAGGGATCGCTGAAGCTTTCTTT. It translates to CAISASGTGIAEAFF.

CDR3 nucleotide sequence: TGTGCCAGTACCCCTGGGAGGTGGCTACCCTATCAGCCCCAGCATTTT. Its protein is CASTPGRWLPYQPQHF. The V call is TRBV19, the J call TRBJ1-5; D not certain. Germline CDR1 is LNHDA and CDR2 is SQIVND (reference sequence). This CDR3 region has 16 residues. The V end was cut by 7 bases, the J end by 5 bases, with 21 bases between.

The chain has TRBV6-1 and TRBJ1-1, with D unclear. CDR3 length: 14 residues. The V end was cut by 0 bases, the J end by 4 bases, with 9 bases between. Germline V gives CDR1 MNHNS, CDR2 SASEGT. The CDR3 loop reads CASSEAGGITEAFF. For the CDR3, the DNA is TGTGCCAGCAGTGAAGCGGGAGGGATCACTGAAGCTTTCTTT.

The chain has TRBV10-3 and TRBJ2-1, with D possibly being TRBD2 (6 bases). V was trimmed by 4 bases and J by 2 bases, leaving 12 bases between them. Germline V gene sequence: CDR1 ENHRY, CDR2 SYGVKD. The CDR3 totals 15 residues. In DNA, the CDR3 is TGTGCCATCAGTGGGGACTCCTCGACCTACAATGAGCAGTTCTTC. It codes for CAISGDSSTYNEQFF.

In this sample, this clone is medium-sized (0.01 to 0.1%). V usage is TRBV14 and J usage is TRBJ2-1; 7 bases align to TRBD1. V shed 2 bases and J 5 bases; nucleotides not matched to a gene: 6. CDR3 size: 15 residues. Per the germline V gene, CDR1 is SGHDN and CDR2 is FVKESK. The CDR3 DNA reads TGTGCCAGCAGCCAAATGACAGGGTTTGACAATGAGCAGTTCTTC. It yields the protein CASSQMTGFDNEQFF. The full variable domain, completed using reference TRBV14 and TRBJ2-1, is EAGVTQFPSHSVIEKGQTVTLRCDPISGHDNLYWYRRVMGKEIKFLLHFVKESKQDESGMPNNRFLAERTGGTYSTLKVQPAELEDSGVYFCASSQMTGFDNEQFFGPGTRLTVL.

The rearrangement uses TRBV4-3 and TRBJ2-2; D uncertain. V dropped 1 base and J dropped 4 bases, with 10 bases sitting between them. The CDR3 has 15 residues. Germline-derived CDR1 and CDR2 are LGHNA and YSLEER. CDR3 DNA sequence: TGCGCCAGCAGCCAAGGTCGTGCAGTCACCGGGGAGCTGTTTTTT. Translating it yields CASSQGRAVTGELFF.

The gene calls are TRBV2 and TRBJ1-4; D remains ambiguous. V lost 9 bases and J 4 bases, leaving 15 bases between the germline ends. There are 14 residues in the CDR3. In germline, CDR1 is SNHLY, CDR2 FYNNEI. The CDR3 loop reads CASISRTGNEKLFF. CDR3 DNA: TGTGCCAGTATCAGTAGGACTGGTAATGAAAAACTGTTTTTT. The variable domain in full, completed from reference TRBV2 and TRBJ1-4, reads EPEVTQTPSHQVTQMGQEVILRCVPISNHLYFYWYRQILGQKVEFLVSFYNNEISEKSEIFDDQFSVERPDGSNFTLKIRSTKLEDSAMYFCASISRTGNEKLFFGSGTQLSVL.

The chain employs TRBV7-6 and TRBJ2-7, with TRBD1 matching over 7 bases. J gave up 0 bases and V 6 bases, and 5 bases lay outside the gene matches. The germline gives CDR1 SGHVS, CDR2 FNYEAQ. The CDR3 consists of 14 residues. This CDR3 is CASSPTGSSYEQYF. CDR3 sequence (DNA): TGTGCCAGCAGTCCGACAGGGTCCTCCTACGAGCAGTACTTC.

The chain couples TRBV7-8 to TRBJ2-1; TRBD2 matches at 10 bases. Trimming cost V 5 bases and J 3 bases; bases outside gene matches: 4. Germline CDR1 SGHVS, CDR2 FQNEAQ. This CDR3 region has 15 residues. CDR3 in amino acids: CASSRLAGHYNEQFF. For the CDR3, the DNA is TGTGCCAGCAGCCGACTAGCGGGTCACTACAATGAGCAGTTCTTC.

The V and J genes are TRBV19 and TRBJ2-7; 7 bases match TRBD1. CDR1 is LNHDA and CDR2 is SQIVND in the germline V gene (reference sequence). CDR3 length: 15 residues. Trimming cost V 5 bases and J 1 base; bases outside gene matches: 8. This chain's CDR3 is CASSPAGGGSYEQYF. CDR3 bases: TGTGCCAGTAGTCCCGCAGGGGGTGGTTCCTACGAGCAGTACTTC.

V is TRBV15 and J is TRBJ2-1; a possible D gene is TRBD1 (6 bases). The CDR3 is 14 amino acids. Germline lookup yields CDR1 LNHNV and CDR2 YYDKDF (reference sequence). V lost 5 bases to trimming and J lost 1 base, with 9 bases between them. The CDR3 spells CATSERGSYNEQFF. For the CDR3, the DNA is TGTGCCACCAGCGAGAGGGGGTCCTACAATGAGCAGTTCTTC.

The chain combines TRBV7-2 with TRBJ1-5, with D possibly matching TRBD1 (6 bases). V lost 3 bases, J lost 0 bases, and 15 bases lay in between. CDR1 is SGHTA and CDR2 is FQGNSA in the germline V gene. CDR3 size: 17 residues. The CDR3 sequence: CASSLTGTRYSNQPQHF. The CDR3 DNA reads as TGTGCCAGCAGCTTGACCGGGACACGATATAGCAATCAGCCCCAGCATTTT.

The CDR3 loop reads CASSQDRGTGDQPQHF. The CDR3 DNA is TGCGCCAGCAGCCAAGATCGCGGCACAGGAGATCAGCCCCAGCATTTT. J is TRBJ1-5 and V is TRBV4-3; D perhaps matches TRBD1 (5 bases). CDR1 LGHNA and CDR2 YSLEER come from the germline V gene. Trimming stripped 0 bases from V and 5 bases from J, with 14 bases between. The CDR3 sequence is 16 residues long.